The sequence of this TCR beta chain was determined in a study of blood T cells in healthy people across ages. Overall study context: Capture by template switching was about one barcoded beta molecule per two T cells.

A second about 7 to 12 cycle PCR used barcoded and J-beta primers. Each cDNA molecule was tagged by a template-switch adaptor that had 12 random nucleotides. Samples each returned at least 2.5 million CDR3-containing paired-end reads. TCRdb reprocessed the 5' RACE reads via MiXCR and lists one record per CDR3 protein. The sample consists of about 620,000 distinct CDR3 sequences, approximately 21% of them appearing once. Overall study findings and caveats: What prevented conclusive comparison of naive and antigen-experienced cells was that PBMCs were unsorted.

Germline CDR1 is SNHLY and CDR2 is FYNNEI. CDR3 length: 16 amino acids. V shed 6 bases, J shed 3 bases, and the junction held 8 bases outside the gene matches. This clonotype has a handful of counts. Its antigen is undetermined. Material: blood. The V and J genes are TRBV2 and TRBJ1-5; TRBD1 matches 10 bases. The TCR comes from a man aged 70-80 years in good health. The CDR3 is CASSPGQGVNNQPQHF. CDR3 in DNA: TGTGCCAGCAGCCCCGGACAGGGGGTTAACAATCAGCCCCAGCATTTT.